Following are 32 T cell receptor beta chains from one sample sequenced in a study of PD-1 blockade in classical Hodgkin lymphoma. Libraries were prepared by immunoSEQ multiplex PCR; TCRdb keeps only in-frame clonotypes and omits some of them. The sample includes about 110,000 clones, around 89% of them seen just once. Every patient relapsed after autologous stem cell transplantation, and brentuximab vedotin exposure varied. The source was peripheral blood mononuclear cells (PBMCs), collected before the second cycle of nivolumab. The receptors come from a human donor with classical Hodgkin lymphoma.

This clone showed up just once. V usage is TRBV7-2 and J usage is TRBJ2-1, with 14 bases that match TRBD2. V gave up 5 bases and J gave up 2 bases; unmatched junction bases: 5. CDR3 length: 17 amino acids. The germline V gene encodes CDR1 SGHTA and CDR2 FQGNSA. CDR3 protein: CASSPGLAGVAYNEQFF. As DNA, the CDR3 is TGTGCCAGCAGCCCGGGACTAGCGGGAGTCGCCTACAATGAGCAGTTCTTC.

This sequence joins TRBV4-2 and TRBJ1-2, with D hard to call. The V end lost 1 base, the J end lost 3 bases, and 6 bases lay between the germline ends. The CDR3 extends over 13 amino acids. Germline lookup yields CDR1 LGHNA and CDR2 YNFKEQ. The CDR3 here is CASSQGVDYGYTF. The CDR3 coding sequence is TGTGCCAGCAGCCAAGGCGTCGACTATGGCTACACCTTC.

V and J are TRBV2 and TRBJ1-1; D is unclear. This CDR3 comprises 11 residues. V was cut by 6 bases and J by 3 bases, with 5 bases left in between. Germline lookup yields CDR1 SNHLY and CDR2 FYNNEI. CDR3 residues: CASRADTEAFF. In DNA, the CDR3 is TGTGCCAGCAGGGCAGACACTGAAGCTTTCTTT.

The chain uses TRBV4-2 and TRBJ2-7; D is undetermined. Trimming took 0 bases from V and 0 from J, leaving 9 bases between them. From germline, CDR1 is LGHNA and CDR2 YNFKEQ. The CDR3 spans 15 residues. For the CDR3, the DNA is TGTGCCAGCAGCCAAGATAACCAGCGCTCCTACGAGCAGTACTTC. Translation: CASSQDNQRSYEQYF.

The chain has TRBV7-2 and TRBJ2-2; 11 bases align to TRBD2. Germline CDR1 SGHTA, CDR2 FQGNSA. This CDR3 is built from 15 residues. V dropped 5 bases and J dropped 5; count of bases not matched to a gene: 4. The CDR3 loop is CASSPGTSGTGELFF. CDR3 nucleotide sequence: TGTGCCAGCAGCCCAGGGACTAGCGGAACCGGGGAGCTGTTTTTT.

This clone has just a few counts. The chain couples TRBV10-3 to TRBJ1-2; 7 bases match TRBD1. Germline trimming cut 2 bases from V and 6 bases from J; bases unmatched to any gene: 6. CDR1 ENHRY and CDR2 SYGVKD come from the germline V gene. This CDR3 spans 14 amino acids. Here the CDR3 DNA reads TGTGCCATCAGTGAGAGGGTACAGGGGAATGGCTACACCTTC. This codes for CAISERVQGNGYTF.

The gene calls are TRBV6-1 and TRBJ2-2; 7 bases agree with TRBD1. From germline, CDR1 is MNHNS and CDR2 SASEGT. J lost 3 bases, V lost 4 bases, and 2 bases had no gene match. The CDR3 is 14 residues long. CDR3 DNA: TGTGCCAGCAGTGGGGACAGCGACACCGGGGAGCTGTTTTTT. It translates to CASSGDSDTGELFF.

The chain has TRBV7-6 and TRBJ2-7, with 8 bases fitting TRBD2. Trimming at V came to 2 bases and at J to 4 bases, leaving 1 base not matched to a gene. Germline CDR1 SGHVS, CDR2 FNYEAQ. The CDR3 runs 13 residues. The CDR3 is CASSLTSGYEQYF. The CDR3 DNA follows: TGTGCCAGCAGCTTAACTAGCGGTTACGAGCAGTACTTC.

This sequence joins TRBV27 and TRBJ2-1; perhaps TRBD2 as D (6 bases). The V end was cut by 2 bases, the J end by 2 bases, with 10 bases between. Looked up from germline, CDR1 is MNHEY and CDR2 is SMNVEV (reference sequence). The CDR3 runs to 15 residues. CDR3 in amino acids: CASSLRDSTYNEQFF. For the CDR3, the DNA is TGTGCCAGCAGTTTAAGGGACTCGACCTACAATGAGCAGTTCTTC.

The chain joins TRBV7-2 to TRBJ2-1; 7 bases line up with TRBD1. This CDR3 spans 16 amino acids. CDR1 SGHTA and CDR2 FQGNSA come from the germline V gene. J was trimmed by 0 bases and V by 3 bases; bases with no gene match: 5. In DNA, the CDR3 is TGTGCCAGCAGCTTCTTAGGGGGCATCTCCTACAATGAGCAGTTCTTC. It specifies CASSFLGGISYNEQFF.

This clone was detected only a few times. The chain carries TRBV2 and TRBJ1-1; no reliable D call. The CDR3 extends over 13 amino acids. Germline CDR1 reads SNHLY; CDR2 reads FYNNEI. Trimming cost V 7 bases and J 5 bases, with 14 bases left between them. The CDR3 region is CASKGNWATEAFF. In nucleotides, the CDR3 is TGTGCCAGCAAGGGAAACTGGGCAACTGAAGCTTTCTTT.

This clone was picked up a small number of times. V is TRBV27 and J is TRBJ2-3, with no clear D. From germline, CDR1 is MNHEY and CDR2 SMNVEV (reference sequence). CDR3 length equals 14 residues. Trimming left V 5 bases short and J 0 bases short, with 9 bases between. CDR3 coding DNA: TGTGCCAGCAGTCTAATGACTAGCACAGATACGCAGTATTTT. This codes for CASSLMTSTDTQYF.

This sequence joins TRBV28 and TRBJ1-2; 8 nucleotides line up with TRBD1. The CDR3 spans 14 residues. The J segment lost 5 bases and the V segment lost 8 bases, leaving 10 bases of the junction unmatched. Germline assignment: CDR1 MDHEN and CDR2 SYDVKM. CDR3 nucleotides: TGTGCCAGCCTCCAGGGGGGGACAGGATATGGCTACACCTTC. This sequence encodes CASLQGGTGYGYTF.

The chain joins TRBV29-1 to TRBJ2-7, with 11 bases identical to TRBD2. The CDR3 has 14 residues. Germline values: CDR1 SQVTM, CDR2 ANQGSEA. Germline trimming cut 4 bases from V and 4 bases from J; bases unmatched to any gene: 6. The CDR3 DNA reads as TGCAGCGTTGTTGTGACTAGCGGGAATTACGAGCAGTACTTC. Translated: CSVVVTSGNYEQYF.

CDR3 amino acids: CASRTLSGTHNEQFF. The CDR3 DNA sequence: TGTGCCAGTCGAACTTTAAGCGGGACTCACAATGAGCAGTTCTTC. The gene calls are TRBV19 and TRBJ2-1; 7 nucleotides line up with TRBD2. This CDR3 contains 15 residues. With 8 bases clipped from V and 5 bases from J, the junction kept 12 bases outside the gene matches. Looked up from germline, CDR1 is LNHDA and CDR2 is SQIVND (reference sequence).

J is TRBJ2-7 and V is TRBV19; 8 nucleotides line up with TRBD1. The V and J ends lost 6 bases and 0 bases, in that order; junction bases with no gene match: 7. Germline V CDR1 and CDR2: LNHDA, SQIVND (reference sequence). This CDR3 has 15 residues. CDR3: CASSWGQAISYEQYF. CDR3 DNA sequence: TGTGCCAGTAGCTGGGGACAGGCGATCTCCTACGAGCAGTACTTC.

The chain carries TRBV27 and TRBJ1-1; D remains unclear. This CDR3 region has 12 residues. Trimming removed 6 bases from V and 1 base from J, with 6 bases in between. In germline, CDR1 is MNHEY, CDR2 SMNVEV (reference sequence). This CDR3 is CASSFGNTEAFF. In DNA form, the CDR3 reads TGTGCCAGCAGCTTCGGGAACACTGAAGCTTTCTTT.

The chain combines TRBV11-2 with TRBJ2-7, with D perhaps TRBD2 (6 bases). The CDR3 loop spans 16 amino acids. With 4 bases removed from V and 6 bases from J, the gap between germline ends came to 22 bases. The germline gives CDR1 SGHAT, CDR2 FQNNGV. CDR3 nucleotide sequence: TGTGCCAGCAGCTCCGCTCTAATTGGGACTTCTTCCGAGCAGTACTTC. It specifies CASSSALIGTSSEQYF.

The genes are TRBV6-1 and TRBJ2-7; 9 bases align to TRBD2. The V gene's germline CDR1 is MNHNS and CDR2 SASEGT. The CDR3 contains 14 residues. V was pared by 5 bases and J by 2 bases, with 4 bases of the junction left unmatched. This CDR3 reads CASSMTSGTYEQYF. Written as DNA, the CDR3 is TGTGCCAGCAGTATGACTAGCGGTACCTACGAGCAGTACTTC.

This clone is a singleton in its sample. The chain couples TRBV5-1 to TRBJ2-6, with 11 bases aligning to TRBD1. After removal of 4 bases from V and 0 bases from J, the junction contained 6 bases not matched to a gene. The CDR3 covers 18 residues. Germline V CDR1 and CDR2: SGHRS, YFSETQ. CDR3: CASSPTGTGGSGANVLTF. The CDR3 DNA reads TGCGCCAGCAGCCCCACCGGGACAGGGGGCTCTGGGGCCAACGTCCTGACTTTC.

This chain joins TRBV6-1 and TRBJ1-2, with a weak D call TRBD1 (5 bases). CDR1 and CDR2 from the germline V gene are MNHNS and SASEGT. With 4 bases removed from V and 6 bases from J, the gap between germline ends came to 18 bases. The CDR3 has 15 residues. CDR3: CASSAWVGDLDGYTF. CDR3 sequence (DNA): TGTGCCAGCAGTGCGTGGGTAGGGGACCTCGATGGCTACACCTTC.

The genes are TRBV9 and TRBJ2-5; no firm D call. Germline V gives CDR1 SGDLS, CDR2 YYNGEE. CDR3 length: 19 residues. Trimming left V 3 bases short and J 2 bases short, with 26 bases between. For the CDR3, the DNA is TGTGCCAGCAGCGCGTTACCATTTATGGTCTTCGTCGGGCAAGAGACCCAGTACTTC. Its protein is CASSALPFMVFVGQETQYF.

The V gene is TRBV5-8, the J gene TRBJ2-5; maybe TRBD2 (6 bases). There are 16 residues in the CDR3. V lost 6 bases to trimming and J lost 5 bases, with 23 bases between them. Germline V lookup: CDR1 SGHTS, CDR2 YDEGEE. The CDR3 is CASTYSPTGVGETQYF. The CDR3 bases are TGTGCCAGCACCTACTCCCCGACGGGAGTAGGGGAGACCCAGTACTTC. The whole variable domain, filled in from reference TRBV5-8 and TRBJ2-5, reads EAGVTQSPTHLIKTRGQQATLRCSPISGHTSVYWYQQALGLGLQFLLWYDEGEERNRGNFPPRFSGRQFPNYSSELNVNALELEDSALYLCASTYSPTGVGETQYFGPGTRLLVL.

V is TRBV29-1 and J is TRBJ2-1; D not resolved. The germline CDR1 and CDR2 sequences are SQVTM and ANQGSEA. V gave up 6 bases and J gave up 8 bases, with 11 bases separating them. There are 11 residues in the CDR3. CDR3 in DNA: TGCAGCGTCGAACAGAACGATGAGCAGTTCTTC. Translating it yields CSVEQNDEQFF.

This clone was recorded only once. CDR3 nucleotide sequence: TGTGCCTGGAGTTACCGCTACGAGCAGTACTTC. Its translation is CAWSYRYEQYF. The chain recombines TRBV30 with TRBJ2-7; D is unresolved. Germline-derived CDR1 and CDR2 are GTSNPN and SVGIG (reference sequence). This CDR3 comprises 11 residues. V lost 2 bases to trimming and J lost 3 bases, with 5 bases between them.

The chain is built from TRBV29-1 and TRBJ1-4; TRBD1 matches at 8 bases. This CDR3 spans 17 amino acids. The V segment lost 4 bases and the J segment 0 bases; nucleotides outside the gene matches: 10. Germline CDR1 is SQVTM and CDR2 is ANQGSEA. The CDR3 here is CSVAGQGYYATNEKLFF. In DNA, the CDR3 is TGCAGCGTTGCAGGACAGGGCTACTATGCAACTAATGAAAAACTGTTTTTT.

CDR3: CASTPRYNYGYTF. The DNA of the CDR3 is TGTGCCAGCACCCCTCGCTATAACTATGGCTACACCTTC. The chain links TRBV6-1 to TRBJ1-2; no definite D call. Germline V gene data show CDR1 as MNHNS and CDR2 as SASEGT. Trimming removed 7 bases from V and 1 base from J, with 10 bases in between. CDR3 length: 13 amino acids.

The V call is TRBV10-2, the J call TRBJ2-3; D uncertain. The CDR3 extends over 13 amino acids. V lost 4 bases and J 6 bases, leaving 11 bases between the germline ends. Per germline, CDR1 WSHSY and CDR2 SAAADI. The CDR3 protein is CASSVRVGDTQYF. The CDR3 nucleotides are TGCGCCAGCAGTGTACGGGTTGGGGATACGCAGTATTTT.

The V and J genes are TRBV6-5 and TRBJ1-5, with 7 bases identical to TRBD1. After removal of 6 bases from V and 6 bases from J, the junction contained 11 bases not matched to a gene. Germline CDR1 and CDR2: MNHEY and SVGAGI. The CDR3 length is 15 residues. CDR3 sequence reads: CASRPLAGTAQPQHF. As DNA, the CDR3 is TGTGCCAGCAGACCACTAGCCGGGACAGCTCAGCCCCAGCATTTT.

This clone appeared a single time. At one end the junction does not follow the germline gene, possibly because of a read error. The chain uses TRBV19 and TRBJ1-1; D might be TRBD1 (5 bases). Germline CDR1 is LNHDA and CDR2 is SQIVND (reference sequence). The CDR3 consists of 17 residues. Here the CDR3 DNA reads TGTGCCAGTAGTACGCCCCTCCGTGGGGGTCTGAAAACTGAAGCTTTCTTT. Translation gives CASSTPLRGGLKTEAFF.

This clone was observed once. The J gene is TRBJ1-2, the V gene TRBV28; 9 bases are a match to TRBD1. The CDR3 spans 14 residues. The V gene end was trimmed by 6 bases and the J gene end by 3 bases; junction bases not matched to a gene: 5. CDR1 is MDHEN, CDR2 SYDVKM, per germline. The CDR3 here is CASSAGQGDYGYTF. CDR3 in DNA: TGTGCCAGCAGCGCGGGACAGGGTGACTATGGCTACACCTTC.

This chain connects TRBV15 to TRBJ1-6; D not certain. Trimming stripped 0 bases from V and 1 base from J, with 10 bases between. This CDR3 is built from 17 residues. CDR1 and CDR2 (germline): LNHNV, YYDKDF (reference sequence). Here the CDR3 DNA reads TGTGCCACCAGCAGAGATGTGGGGAGTTCCTATAATTCACCCCTCCACTTT. Amino acids: CATSRDVGSSYNSPLHF.